This passage covers 18 T cell receptor beta chains from one sample sequenced in a study of blood T cell repertoires in COVID-19. The repertoire was sequenced with immunoSEQ multiplex PCR; TCRdb's copy has only in-frame clones and lacks some. The table includes about 80,000 clones, about 90% detected once. Specimen: peripheral blood. The receptors were sampled from a woman of 80 years or more with acute or convalescent COVID-19.

V and J are TRBV29-1 and TRBJ2-3; D may be TRBD2 (5 bases). The CDR3 loop spans 14 amino acids. V was pared by 4 bases and J by 4 bases, with 15 bases between. Germline V gene sequence: CDR1 SQVTM, CDR2 ANQGSEA. CDR3 in DNA: TGCAGCGTTGCTGGTGGAGGCCCCCCAGATACGCAGTATTTT. Residues: CSVAGGGPPDTQYF.

Of note for this clone: One end of the junction is discordant with germline, which a read error may explain. The V gene is TRBV7-2, the J gene TRBJ2-1; 8 nucleotides align to TRBD2. This CDR3 is built from 16 residues. Germline V CDR1 and CDR2: SGHTA, FQGNSA. In nucleotides, the CDR3 is TGTGCCAGCAGCATAGCGGGACAAGCCTTAAGTGCGGAGCAGTTCTTC. It is translated as CASSIAGQALSAEQFF.

J is TRBJ1-2 and V is TRBV19, with D tentatively TRBD1 (5 bases). Germline V CDR1 and CDR2: LNHDA, SQIVND (reference sequence). The CDR3 has 15 amino acids. The V gene lost 0 bases and the J gene lost 7 bases, with 15 bases spanning the gap. CDR3 sequence reads: CASSIDRGNRAGYTF. The CDR3 region has the DNA TGTGCCAGTAGTATAGATCGGGGGAATCGGGCTGGCTACACCTTC.

The count of this clone is one. This chain connects TRBV9 to TRBJ1-2; no reliable D call. Germline values: CDR1 SGDLS, CDR2 YYNGEE. The V gene lost 3 bases and the J gene lost 1 base, with 10 bases spanning the gap. The CDR3 length is 14 residues. This chain's CDR3 is CASSETAGNYGYTF. The DNA for the CDR3 is TGTGCCAGCAGCGAAACCGCGGGTAACTATGGCTACACCTTC. Full variable domain (missing parts from reference TRBV9 and TRBJ1-2): DSGVTQTPKHLITATGQRVTLRCSPRSGDLSVYWYQQSLDQGLQFLIQYYNGEERAKGNILERFSAQQFPDLHSELNLSSLELGDSALYFCASSETAGNYGYTFGSGTRLTVV.

The CDR3 is CASSNRDSKNIQYF. The DNA of the CDR3 is TGTGCCAGTAGTAACCGGGACAGTAAAAACATTCAGTACTTC. The chain carries TRBV19 and TRBJ2-4, with TRBD1 identical over 7 bases. The CDR3 consists of 14 residues. The J segment lost 4 bases and the V segment lost 4 bases, leaving 4 bases of the junction unmatched. CDR1 LNHDA and CDR2 SQIVND come from the germline V gene (reference sequence).

Turning to this clone: The junction departs from the called germline gene at one end, perhaps through a read error. The chain combines TRBV7-7 with TRBJ2-3; TRBD1 matches 7 bases. This CDR3 region has 15 residues. Looked up from germline, CDR1 is SSHAT and CDR2 is FNYEAQ (reference sequence). CDR3: CASSLGDSQGNTQYF. The CDR3 nucleotides read TGTGCTAGCAGCTTAGGGGACAGCCAAGGAAATACGCAGTATTTT.

This clone appeared once. The genes are TRBV11-2 and TRBJ1-6; 9 bases match TRBD1. After removal of 4 bases from V and 5 bases from J, the junction contained 3 bases not matched to a gene. The CDR3 is 15 residues long. Germline values: CDR1 SGHAT, CDR2 FQNNGV. CDR3 loop: CASSSRTGDNSPLHF. Written as DNA, the CDR3 is TGTGCCAGCAGCTCCCGGACAGGGGATAATTCACCCCTCCACTTT.

This chain uses TRBV27 with TRBJ2-2; TRBD1 might be the D (6 bases). Trimming shortened V by 7 bases and J by 6 bases, and 12 bases separated the two germline ends. CDR3 length: 13 residues. Looked up from germline, CDR1 is MNHEY and CDR2 is SMNVEV (reference sequence). The CDR3 DNA reads as TGTGCCAGCACTATAACAGGGTCCGGGGAGCTGTTTTTT. This codes for CASTITGSGELFF.

The chain recombines TRBV5-6 with TRBJ2-3; D ambiguous. The CDR3 is 13 amino acids. CDR1 is SGHDT and CDR2 is YYEEEE in the germline V gene. The V end was cut by 4 bases, the J end by 2 bases, with 8 bases between. Here the CDR3 DNA reads TGTGCCAGCAGCCCTAGAACCACAGATACGCAGTATTTT. Translation: CASSPRTTDTQYF.

The V and J genes are TRBV18 and TRBJ2-7, with 8 positions matching TRBD2. Germline-derived CDR1 and CDR2 are KGHSH and LQKENI. CDR3 size: 14 residues. V trimming: 6 bases; J trimming: 6 bases; junction bases outside the gene matches: 10. The CDR3 region is CASSRGSGTGEQYF. CDR3 in DNA: TGTGCCAGCTCCCGTGGTAGCGGGACTGGCGAGCAGTACTTC.

The V and J genes are TRBV12-5 and TRBJ2-2; 10 bases are shared with TRBD1. This CDR3 region has 19 residues. In germline, CDR1 is LGHNT, CDR2 FRNRAP. Unmatched junction bases numbered 8, after V lost 0 bases and J lost 1 base. DNA for the CDR3: TGTGCTAGTGGTTTGGTACGGGGACAGGGGTTCTGGAACACCGGGGAGCTGTTTTTT. It translates to CASGLVRGQGFWNTGELFF.

This clone was observed a single time. The J gene is TRBJ2-1, the V gene TRBV7-2; D is unclear. Germline V gene data show CDR1 as SGHTA and CDR2 as FQGNSA. The CDR3 has 14 residues. Between the trimmed V and J ends, which lost 5 bases and 4 bases, there was a span of 12 bases. CDR3 amino acids: CASSPAWAYNEQFF. DNA for the CDR3: TGTGCCAGCAGCCCAGCTTGGGCATACAATGAGCAGTTCTTC.

This chain connects TRBV3-1 (or the pseudogene TRBV3-2) to TRBJ2-7, with D perhaps TRBD1 (6 bases). V dropped 1 base and J dropped 6 bases, with 13 bases sitting between them. The CDR3 sequence is 14 residues long. Per the germline V gene, CDR1 is LGHDT and CDR2 is YNNKEL (reference sequence). Written as DNA, the CDR3 is TGTGCCAGCAGCCAAGCGAGGGGGAAGGGCGAGCAGTACTTC. Protein sequence: CASSQARGKGEQYF.

This sequence joins TRBV5-1 and TRBJ1-1; possible D gene TRBD1, 5 bases. This CDR3 is built from 13 residues. V shed 4 bases and J shed 2 bases, with 9 bases lying between them. Germline V lookup: CDR1 SGHRS, CDR2 YFSETQ. In DNA, the CDR3 is TGCGCCAGCAGCGGGCAGGGAAACACTGAAGCTTTCTTT. Protein: CASSGQGNTEAFF. The full variable domain, completed using reference TRBV5-1 and TRBJ1-1, is KAGVTQTPRYLIKTRGQQVTLSCSPISGHRSVSWYQQTPGQGLQFLFEYFSETQRNKGNFPGRFSGRQFSNSRSEMNVSTLELGDSALYLCASSGQGNTEAFFGQGTRLTVV.

The V gene is TRBV2, the J gene TRBJ2-1; TRBD2 matches 7 bases. Germline V gene sequence: CDR1 SNHLY, CDR2 FYNNEI. CDR3 length: 15 residues. V was pared by 4 bases and J by 5 bases, with 8 bases of the junction left unmatched. CDR3 loop: CASSANRDYNNEQFF. CDR3 sequence (DNA): TGTGCCAGCAGTGCGAACCGGGACTACAACAATGAGCAGTTCTTC.

This clone was recorded once. V and J are TRBV4-2 and TRBJ1-5; D is undetermined. Trimming took 4 bases from V and 1 from J, leaving 23 bases between them. This CDR3 has 19 residues. The germline V gene encodes CDR1 LGHNA and CDR2 YNFKEQ. In DNA form, the CDR3 reads TGTGCCAGCAGCCCTACACTCAATCCCGGGAGGATAAGCAATCAGCCCCAGCATTTT. Amino acids: CASSPTLNPGRISNQPQHF.

At least ten counts were recorded for this clone. CDR3 sequence: CASSLRGLRPEQYF. CDR3 bases: TGTGCCAGCAGCTTGCGGGGACTCCGCCCAGAGCAGTACTTC. The chain employs TRBV5-5 and TRBJ2-7; TRBD2 might be the D (6 bases). There are 14 residues in the CDR3. V lost 1 base, J lost 7 bases, and 15 bases lay in between. Per germline, CDR1 SGHKS and CDR2 YYEKEE (reference sequence).

The chain combines TRBV4-3 with TRBJ2-1; 10 nucleotides align to TRBD1. Trimming cost V 4 bases and J 14 bases; bases outside gene matches: 8. This CDR3 is 13 amino acids long. CDR1 is LGHNA, CDR2 YSLEER, per germline. The CDR3: CASSPEPGQGKFF. The CDR3 region has the DNA TGCGCCAGCAGCCCGGAGCCGGGACAGGGGAAGTTCTTC.